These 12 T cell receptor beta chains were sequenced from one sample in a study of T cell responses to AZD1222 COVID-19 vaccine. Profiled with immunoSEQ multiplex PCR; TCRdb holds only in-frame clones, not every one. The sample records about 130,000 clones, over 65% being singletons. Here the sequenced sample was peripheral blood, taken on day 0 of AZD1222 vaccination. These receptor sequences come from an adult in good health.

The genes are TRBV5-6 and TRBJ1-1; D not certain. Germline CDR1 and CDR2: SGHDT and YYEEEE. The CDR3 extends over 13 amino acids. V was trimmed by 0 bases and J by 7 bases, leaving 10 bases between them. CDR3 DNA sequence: TGTGCCAGCAGCTTGGTGTTGGGTAGTGAAGCTTTCTTT. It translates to CASSLVLGSEAFF.

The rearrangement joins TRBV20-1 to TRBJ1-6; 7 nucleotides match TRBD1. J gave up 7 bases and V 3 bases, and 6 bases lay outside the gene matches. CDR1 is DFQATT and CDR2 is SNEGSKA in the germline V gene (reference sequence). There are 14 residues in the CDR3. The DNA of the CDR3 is TGCAGTGCTAGTAAGGGGGCAGGGAATTCACCCCTCCACTTT. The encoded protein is CSASKGAGNSPLHF.

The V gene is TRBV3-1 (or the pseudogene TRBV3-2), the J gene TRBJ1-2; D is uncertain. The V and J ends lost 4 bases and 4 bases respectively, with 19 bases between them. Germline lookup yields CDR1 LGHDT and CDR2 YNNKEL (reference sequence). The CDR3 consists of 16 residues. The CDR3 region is CASSLTRGDEGYGYTF. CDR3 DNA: TGTGCCAGCAGCCTCACTCGAGGAGACGAAGGCTATGGCTACACCTTC.

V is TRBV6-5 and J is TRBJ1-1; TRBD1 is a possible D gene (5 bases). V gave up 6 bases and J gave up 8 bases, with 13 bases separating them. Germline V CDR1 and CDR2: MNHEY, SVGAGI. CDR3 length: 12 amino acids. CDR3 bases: TGTGCCAGCAGCACCCTACGGGGGGAAGCTTTCTTT. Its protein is CASSTLRGEAFF.

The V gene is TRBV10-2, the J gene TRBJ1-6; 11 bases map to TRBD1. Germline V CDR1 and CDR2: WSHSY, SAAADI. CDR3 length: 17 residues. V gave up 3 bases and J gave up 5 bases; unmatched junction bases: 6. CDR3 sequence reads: CASSDSGGQGDNSPLHF. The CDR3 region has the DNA TGCGCCAGCAGTGATAGTGGGGGACAGGGGGATAATTCACCCCTCCACTTT.

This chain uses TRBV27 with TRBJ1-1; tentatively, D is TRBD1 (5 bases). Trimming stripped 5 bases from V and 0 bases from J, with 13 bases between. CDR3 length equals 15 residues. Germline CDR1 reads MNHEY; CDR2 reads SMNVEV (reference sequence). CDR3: CASSRQFMMNTEAFF. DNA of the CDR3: TGTGCCAGCAGTCGACAGTTCATGATGAACACTGAAGCTTTCTTT.

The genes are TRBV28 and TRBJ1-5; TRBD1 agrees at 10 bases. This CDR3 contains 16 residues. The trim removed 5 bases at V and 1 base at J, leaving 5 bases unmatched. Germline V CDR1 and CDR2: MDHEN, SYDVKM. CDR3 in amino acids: CASSRQGAGSNQPQHF. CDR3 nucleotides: TGTGCCAGCAGTCGACAGGGGGCAGGCAGCAATCAGCCCCAGCATTTT.

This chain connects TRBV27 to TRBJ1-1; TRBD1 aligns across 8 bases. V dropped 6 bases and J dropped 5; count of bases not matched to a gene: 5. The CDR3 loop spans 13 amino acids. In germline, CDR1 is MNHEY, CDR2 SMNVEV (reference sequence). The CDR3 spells CASRDRVRTEAFF. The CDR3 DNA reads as TGTGCCAGCAGGGACAGGGTGCGGACTGAAGCTTTCTTT.

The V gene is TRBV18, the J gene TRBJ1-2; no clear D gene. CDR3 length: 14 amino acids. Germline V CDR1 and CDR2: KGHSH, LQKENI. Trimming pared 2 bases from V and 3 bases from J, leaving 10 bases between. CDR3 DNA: TGTGCCAGCTCACCAAACGACGGAGACTATGGCTACACCTTC. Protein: CASSPNDGDYGYTF.

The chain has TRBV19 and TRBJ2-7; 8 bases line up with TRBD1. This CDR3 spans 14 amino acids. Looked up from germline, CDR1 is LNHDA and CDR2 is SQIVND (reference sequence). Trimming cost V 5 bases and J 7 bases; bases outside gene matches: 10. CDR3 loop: CASSPGTGTLEQYF. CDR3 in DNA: TGTGCCAGTAGTCCCGGGACAGGTACCCTGGAGCAGTACTTC.

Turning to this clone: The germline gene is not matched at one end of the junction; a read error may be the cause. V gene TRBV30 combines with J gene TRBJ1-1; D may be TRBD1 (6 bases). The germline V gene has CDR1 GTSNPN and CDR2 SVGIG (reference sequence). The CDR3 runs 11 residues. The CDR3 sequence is CAWSGLRTANF. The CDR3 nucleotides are TGTGCCTGGAGTGGACTTCGGACAGCAAACTTT.

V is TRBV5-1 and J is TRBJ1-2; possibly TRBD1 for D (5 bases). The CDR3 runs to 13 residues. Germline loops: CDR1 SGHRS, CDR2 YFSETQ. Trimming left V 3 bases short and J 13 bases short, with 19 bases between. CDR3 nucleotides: TGCGCCAGCAGCTCTGCTGCTGACCGGACAACCACCTTC. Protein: CASSSAADRTTTF.